This section outlines one TCR beta chain sequence together with its context. The clone's antigen remains unknown. It has no much larger one-base neighbor in the sample; base qualities were not kept. The data belong to a study of T cell responses to AZD1222 COVID-19 vaccine (dated by TCRdb to about 2021). General notes on the study: Because spike-specific TCR depth and breadth did not differ between the two schedules, AZD1222 recipients who got a second dose at roughly 4 weeks were pooled with those who got a second dose at roughly 12 weeks. TCR sequencing covered roughly 230 trial participants: about 210 given two doses of AZD1222 and about 26 given two doses of MenACWY control vaccine. Enrollment into the trials was organized by age into subgroups of 18-55, 56-69 and 70-plus years, and those subgroups contained roughly 150, 30 and 60 TCR-sequenced participants, respectively.

Paper-wide results and their limitations: Participants were mostly white British and included more females than males, and it was suggested by the authors that clonal diversity may have been underestimated. After two AZD1222 doses, both the breadth and the depth of spike-specific TCRs were significantly higher than at day 0 and than in MenACWY recipients. Conclusions about previously exposed vaccinees were limited because only a handful of AZD1222 recipients were SARS-CoV-2 seropositive at baseline. Reportedly, almost half of the unique spike-specific TCRs recognized epitopes lying outside the regions that are mutated in the B.1.351 and B.1.1.7 variants. No day 14 peak-response samples were available, so repertoires were characterized only after the peak T cell response. The whole spike protein was spanned by vaccine-associated CD4 TCRs, and dominant responses were seen in regions 160-218 and 743-854. The 56-69-year group was small, and its depth increase did not reach significance, likely because of low power.

Sample time point, as interpreted from the label and publication: baseline before first vaccination. Samples from vaccinated people were obtained from the UK trials COV001 and COV002, which included a single-blind randomized controlled phase 2/3 trial of AZD1222 (ChAdOx1 nCoV-19) in healthy adults. For TCRbeta chain sequencing, PBMC samples from trial participants were taken at day 0 and at day 28 after the second dose. Based on the germline V gene (reference sequence), the CDR1 and CDR2 sequences are SEHNR and FQNEAQ. The junction shows trimming of 4 bases on V and 3 bases on J, and the gene matches do not reach 2 bases of it. The CDR3 has 15 amino acids, counting the end cysteine and phenylalanine. Left in the record is the CDR3 DNA by itself, 45 bases read in frame from the first base. The CDR3 regions of human TCRbeta chains were analyzed by immunosequencing. Concerning the study's data processing: TCRs in the repertoires were matched against a reference library of SARS-CoV-2-specific TCRs that had been generated with the MIRA antigen-specificity platform. Breadth meant the fraction of unique TCRs that were SARS-CoV-2-associated, whereas depth meant the fraction of total T cells that were SARS-CoV-2-associated. Using the MIRA data, each spike-specific TCR was mapped to the spike region that the TCR reacts to and placed in a CD4 or CD8 class. Log10-transformed breadth and depth values were compared by one-way ANOVA with Sidak's multiple comparisons tests. Not all clones reach the TCRdb copy of this immuneACCESS table, which keeps in-frame sequences only. Checked studies attribute under half of the gap to unresolved V genes and leave the rest unexplained. The DNA gave D and trimming, while V, J and clone size come from that table. In this sample the table shows 90,000 to 150,000 clones, 87% of which occur a single time. Of the sample, approximately 10% is held by the ten largest clones.

The receptor was derived from an adult in good health. The rearranged segments are TRBV7-9 and TRBJ2-5; TRBD2 fits 13 bases in the junction. This specimen consisted of peripheral blood, obtained on day 0 of AZD1222 vaccination. CDR3 region: CASSSTSGGEETQYF. The sequenced DNA: TGTGCCAGCAGCTCAACTAGCGGGGGGGAAGAGACCCAGTACTTC.